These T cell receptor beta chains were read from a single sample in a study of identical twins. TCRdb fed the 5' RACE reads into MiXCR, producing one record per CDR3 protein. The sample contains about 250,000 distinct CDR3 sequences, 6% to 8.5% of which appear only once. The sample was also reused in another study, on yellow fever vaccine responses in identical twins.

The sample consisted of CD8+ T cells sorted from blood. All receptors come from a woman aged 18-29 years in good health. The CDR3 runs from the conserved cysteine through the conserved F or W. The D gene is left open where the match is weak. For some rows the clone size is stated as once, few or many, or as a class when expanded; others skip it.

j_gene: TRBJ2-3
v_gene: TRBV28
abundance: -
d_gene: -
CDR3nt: TGTGCCAGCAGTTTTGGGATCTCAGATACGCAGTATTTT
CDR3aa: CASSFGISDTQYF

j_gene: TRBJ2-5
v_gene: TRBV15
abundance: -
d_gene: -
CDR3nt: TGTGCCACCAGCAGAGGCAGGGAACAAGAGACCCAGTACTTC
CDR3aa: CATSRGREQETQYF

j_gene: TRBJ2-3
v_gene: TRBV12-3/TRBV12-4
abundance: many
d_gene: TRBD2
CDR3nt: TGTGCCAGCAGCGTGACTAGCGGGAGGTTAGATACGCAGTATTTT
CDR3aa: CASSVTSGRLDTQYF

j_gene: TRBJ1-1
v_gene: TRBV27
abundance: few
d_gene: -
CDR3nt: TGTGCCAGCAGTTTATACCCCGGGGAGAACACTGAAGCTTTCTTT
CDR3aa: CASSLYPGENTEAFF

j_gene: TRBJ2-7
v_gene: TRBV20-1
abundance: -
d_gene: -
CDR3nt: TGCAGTGCCTTTCAGGGGAGGGAGTCTATCTACGAGCAGTACTTC
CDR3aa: CSAFQGRESIYEQYF

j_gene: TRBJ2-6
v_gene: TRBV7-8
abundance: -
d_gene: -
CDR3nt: TGTGCCAGCAGCTTGGTTAGGGTCTCTGGGGCCAACGTCCTGACTTTC
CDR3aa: CASSLVRVSGANVLTF

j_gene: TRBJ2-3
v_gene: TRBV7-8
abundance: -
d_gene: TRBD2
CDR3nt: TGTGCCAGCAGACTAGCGGGGGCTGCTAAGACAGATACGCAGTATTTT
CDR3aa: CASRLAGAAKTDTQYF

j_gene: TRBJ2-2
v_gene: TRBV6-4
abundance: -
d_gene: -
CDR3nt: TGTGCCAGCAGTGACAGGGCCACCGGGGAGCTGTTTTTT
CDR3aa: CASSDRATGELFF

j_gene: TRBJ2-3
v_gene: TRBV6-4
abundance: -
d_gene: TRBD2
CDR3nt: TGTGCCAGCAGTCCGACTAGCGATCCAGATACGCAGTATTTT
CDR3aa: CASSPTSDPDTQYF

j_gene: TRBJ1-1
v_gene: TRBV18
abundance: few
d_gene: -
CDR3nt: TGTGCCAGCTCACCTGCAGGGGTGAGCACTGAAGCTTTCTTT
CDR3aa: CASSPAGVSTEAFF

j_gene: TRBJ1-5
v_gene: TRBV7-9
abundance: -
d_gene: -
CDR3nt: TGTGCCAGCAGCTCCGGGGGTATCAATCAGCCCCAGCATTTT
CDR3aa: CASSSGGINQPQHF

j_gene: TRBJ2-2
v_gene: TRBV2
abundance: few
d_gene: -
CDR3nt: TGTGCCAGCAGTGAAGCTGGTGAGACAGCGAACACCGGGGAGCTGTTTTTT
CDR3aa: CASSEAGETANTGELFF

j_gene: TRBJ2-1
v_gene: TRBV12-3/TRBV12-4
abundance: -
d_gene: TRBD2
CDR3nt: TGTGCCAGCAGTTTCAATAGCGGGGCCCCCCTCTACAATGAGCAGTTCTTC
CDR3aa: CASSFNSGAPLYNEQFF

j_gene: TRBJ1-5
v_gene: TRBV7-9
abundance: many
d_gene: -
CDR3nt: TGTGCCAGCAGCAGCCGGGACGGTAGCAATCAGCCCCAGCATTTT
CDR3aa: CASSSRDGSNQPQHF

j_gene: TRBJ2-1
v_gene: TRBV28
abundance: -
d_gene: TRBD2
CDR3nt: TGTGCCAGCAGTTCCACCGAGACTAGCGGGGCTAACAATGAGCAGTTCTTC
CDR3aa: CASSSTETSGANNEQFF

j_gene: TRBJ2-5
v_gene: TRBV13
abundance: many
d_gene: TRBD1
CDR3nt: TGTGCCAGCAGCTTAAAAGGGGGCGCGGGAGAGACCCAGTACTTC
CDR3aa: CASSLKGGAGETQYF

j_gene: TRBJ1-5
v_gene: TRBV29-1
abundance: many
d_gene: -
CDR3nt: TGCAGCGTTGAGGTAGGGGACAGCAATCAGCCCCAGCATTTT
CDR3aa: CSVEVGDSNQPQHF

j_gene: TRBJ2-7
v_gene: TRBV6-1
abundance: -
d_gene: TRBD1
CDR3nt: TGTGCCAGCAGCCCGCGACCGGGACAGACTGCCTACGAGCAGTACTTC
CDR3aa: CASSPRPGQTAYEQYF

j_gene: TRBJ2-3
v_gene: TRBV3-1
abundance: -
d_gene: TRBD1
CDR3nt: TGTGCCACCAGCCCGGCGGGACAGGGGACAGATACGCAGTATTTT
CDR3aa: CATSPAGQGTDTQYF

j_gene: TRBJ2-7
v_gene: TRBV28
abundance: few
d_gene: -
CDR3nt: TGTGCCAGCAGTTCCTACCCTCGCTATGGCGCTCACTGGGACGAGCAGTACTTC
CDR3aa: CASSSYPRYGAHWDEQYF

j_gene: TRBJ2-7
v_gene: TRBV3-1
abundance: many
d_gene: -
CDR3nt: TGTGCCAGCAGCCAAATTTCTCACGAGCAGTACTTC
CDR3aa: CASSQISHEQYF

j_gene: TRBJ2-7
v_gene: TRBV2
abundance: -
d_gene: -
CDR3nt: TGTGCCAGCAAAGGGGGGCTGAGTTACGAGCAGTACTTC
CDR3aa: CASKGGLSYEQYF

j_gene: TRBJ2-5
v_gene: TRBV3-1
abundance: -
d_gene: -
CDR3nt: TGTGCCAGCAGCCTTCTCGTTGAGGGAACCCAGGAGACCCAGTACTTC
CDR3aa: CASSLLVEGTQETQYF

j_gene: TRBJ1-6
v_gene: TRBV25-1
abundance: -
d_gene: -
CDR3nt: TGTGCCAGCAGTGATGGCAGGTCCTGGAATTCACCCCTCCACTTT
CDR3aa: CASSDGRSWNSPLHF

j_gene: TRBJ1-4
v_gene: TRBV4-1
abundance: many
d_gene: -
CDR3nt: TGCGCCAGCAGCCCCCTGGGGGGAACGAATGAAAAACTGTTTTTT
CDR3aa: CASSPLGGTNEKLFF

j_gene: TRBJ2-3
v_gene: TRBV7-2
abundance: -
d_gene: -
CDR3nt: TGTGCCAGCAGCTTACGGTCGGAGCCCATAGCGGATACGCAGTATTTT
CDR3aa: CASSLRSEPIADTQYF

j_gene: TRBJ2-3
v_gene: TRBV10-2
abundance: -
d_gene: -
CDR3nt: TGCGCCAGCAGTCTCCCCCGTGGGGGGGCCACAGATACGCAGTATTTT
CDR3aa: CASSLPRGGATDTQYF

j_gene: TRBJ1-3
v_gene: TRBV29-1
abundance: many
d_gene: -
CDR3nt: TGCAGCGTTGACTCCCCACAGGCCTCTGGAAACACCATATATTTT
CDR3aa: CSVDSPQASGNTIYF

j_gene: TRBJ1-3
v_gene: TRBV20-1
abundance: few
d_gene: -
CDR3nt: TGCAGTGCTAGAGATATAGAGTACTCTGGAAACACCATATATTTT
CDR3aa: CSARDIEYSGNTIYF

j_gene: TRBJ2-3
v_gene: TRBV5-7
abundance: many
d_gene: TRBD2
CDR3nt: TGTGCCAGCAGCTCTTTTAGCGGGAGGGCCCTCGGCACAGATACGCAGTATTTT
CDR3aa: CASSSFSGRALGTDTQYF

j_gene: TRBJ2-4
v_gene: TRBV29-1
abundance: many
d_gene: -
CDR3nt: TGCAGCGTTGAAGGGGGAAACCTAGCCAAAAACATTCAGTACTTC
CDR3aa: CSVEGGNLAKNIQYF

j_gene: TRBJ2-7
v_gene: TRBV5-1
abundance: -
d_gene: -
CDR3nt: TGCGCCAGCAGCTTGGGTATACGAGTAGCGGAGACCTCCCACGAGCAGTACTTC
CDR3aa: CASSLGIRVAETSHEQYF

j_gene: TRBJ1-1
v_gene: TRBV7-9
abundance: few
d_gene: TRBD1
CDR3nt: TGTGCCAGCAGCCAGGGGGGGGCCCCCTTGAACACTGAAGCTTTCTTT
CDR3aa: CASSQGGAPLNTEAFF

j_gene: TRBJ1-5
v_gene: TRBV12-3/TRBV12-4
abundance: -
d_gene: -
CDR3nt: TGTGCCAGCAGCCCCGGCGGGGGAGGCAATCAGCCCCAGCATTTT
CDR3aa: CASSPGGGGNQPQHF

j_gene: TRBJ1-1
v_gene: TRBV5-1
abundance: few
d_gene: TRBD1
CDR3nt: TGCGCCAGCAGCTTGGAGGGACAGGGCTTGTCGGAAGCTTTCTTT
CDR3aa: CASSLEGQGLSEAFF

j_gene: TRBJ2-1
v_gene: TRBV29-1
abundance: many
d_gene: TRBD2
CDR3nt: TGCAGCGTTGGGGGACTAGAATTGGGGTATGAGCAGTTCTTC
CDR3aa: CSVGGLELGYEQFF

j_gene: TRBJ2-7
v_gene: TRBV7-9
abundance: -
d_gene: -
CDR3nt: TGTGCCAGCAGCCCCTTACCTCGGGGCGAGCAGTACTTC
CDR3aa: CASSPLPRGEQYF

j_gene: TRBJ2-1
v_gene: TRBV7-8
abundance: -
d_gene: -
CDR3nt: TGTGCCAGCAGCCCACTACTAGGACACAACAATGAGCAGTTCTTC
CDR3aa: CASSPLLGHNNEQFF

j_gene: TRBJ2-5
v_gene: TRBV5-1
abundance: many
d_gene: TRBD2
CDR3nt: TGCGCCAGCACTGCGGGACTAGCGTTAGGGGAGACCCAGTACTTC
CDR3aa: CASTAGLALGETQYF

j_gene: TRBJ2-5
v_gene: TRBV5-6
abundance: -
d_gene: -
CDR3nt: TGTGCCAGCAGCTTCGAGGCGGTGCAAGAGACCCAGTACTTC
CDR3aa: CASSFEAVQETQYF